The 14 T cell receptor beta chains in this list originate from one sample, sequenced in a study of early T cells in non-severe SARS-CoV-2 infection. One entry per CDR3 protein results from TCRdb running MiXCR on the 5' RACE reads. The sample includes 100,000 to 120,000 distinct CDR3 sequences, roughly 12% of them seen just once. The source material was whole blood, sampled at baseline. The receptors here all came from an adult who was a healthcare worker with PCR-confirmed SARS-CoV-2 infection or an uninfected control (not recorded which).

This clonotype was counted many times. The J gene is TRBJ1-1, the V gene TRBV6-6; tentative D call: TRBD1 (5 bases). The CDR3 covers 12 residues. CDR1 is MNHNY, CDR2 SVGAGI, per germline (reference sequence). The ends were cut back, 5 bases at V and 11 bases at J, with 15 bases in the middle. CDR3 sequence (DNA): TGTGCCAGCAGTGGACTACGGGACCTCGCTTTCTTT. Translating gives CASSGLRDLAFF.

This chain joins TRBV4-1 and TRBJ1-1; 8 bases are shared with TRBD1. J gave up 1 base and V 4 bases, and 8 bases lay outside the gene matches. The CDR3 is 16 amino acids. Germline V gene sequence: CDR1 MGHRA, CDR2 YSYEKL. CDR3 DNA: TGCGCCAGCAGCCGTGGACAGGGAGGTTCGAACACTGAAGCTTTCTTT. It codes for CASSRGQGGSNTEAFF.

A few counts support this clonotype. The chain links TRBV7-9 to TRBJ2-5, with 9 bases that match TRBD1. The length of the CDR3 is 14 residues. With V trimmed by 4 bases and J by 3 bases, 3 bases remained unmatched. CDR1 and CDR2 (germline): SEHNR, FQNEAQ (reference sequence). CDR3 sequence: CASSSWTGEETQYF. DNA of the CDR3: TGTGCCAGCAGCTCCTGGACAGGGGAAGAGACCCAGTACTTC.

Only a few counts were recorded for this clonotype. The rearrangement joins TRBV27 to TRBJ2-1; a weak D match, TRBD2 (6 bases). Germline CDR1 is MNHEY and CDR2 is SMNVEV (reference sequence). The V end was cut by 2 bases, the J end by 0 bases, with 8 bases between. CDR3 length: 15 residues. This CDR3 reads CASSLGGNSYNEQFF. CDR3 in DNA: TGTGCCAGCAGTTTAGGAGGGAACTCCTACAATGAGCAGTTCTTC.

This chain joins TRBV7-9 and TRBJ2-3, with D perhaps matching TRBD1 (5 bases). Per germline, CDR1 SEHNR and CDR2 FQNEAQ (reference sequence). The CDR3 is 16 residues long. The V and J ends lost 4 bases and 0 bases respectively, with 14 bases between them. In nucleotides, the CDR3 is TGTGCCAGCAGCTCGGACATACCTGGGAGCACAGATACGCAGTATTTT. Translated, it gives CASSSDIPGSTDTQYF.

This clonotype was seen a few times. This rearrangement joins TRBV5-1 to TRBJ1-1; D is ambiguous. There are 14 residues in the CDR3. Germline CDR1 SGHRS, CDR2 YFSETQ. V lost 2 bases and J lost 4, with 12 bases in between. The CDR3 loop reads CASSLKAGSTEAFF. CDR3 coding DNA: TGCGCCAGCAGCTTAAAGGCTGGGAGCACTGAAGCTTTCTTT.

This clonotype was seen many times. The chain joins TRBV5-8 to TRBJ2-7; no definite D call. Per germline, CDR1 SGHTS and CDR2 YDEGEE. This CDR3 is built from 14 residues. Trimming took off 6 bases at V and 2 bases at J, with 15 bases between the two ends. CDR3 loop: CASTPRAPTYEQYF. CDR3 DNA: TGTGCCAGCACTCCCCGGGCCCCGACCTACGAGCAGTACTTC.

This clonotype appeared a few times. The chain uses TRBV19 and TRBJ2-1; 10 bases are a match to TRBD2. V gave up 6 bases and J gave up 7 bases; unmatched junction bases: 6. Germline V gives CDR1 LNHDA, CDR2 SQIVND (reference sequence). The CDR3 is 14 amino acids. CDR3 nucleotides: TGTGCCAGTAGCCGGGGACTAGCGAGTAATGAGCAGTTCTTC. This translates into CASSRGLASNEQFF.

The chain employs TRBV18 and TRBJ1-6; the D gene is possibly TRBD1 (5 bases). CDR3 length: 17 residues. Trimming removed 4 bases from V and 7 bases from J, with 20 bases in between. Germline V gene data show CDR1 as KGHSH and CDR2 as LQKENI. CDR3 region: CASSRVQVGLPNSPLHF. CDR3 nucleotide sequence: TGTGCCAGCTCACGAGTACAGGTGGGCTTACCAAATTCACCCCTCCACTTT.

The sample holds a few counts of this clonotype. V and J are TRBV12-3 or TRBV12-4 and TRBJ2-7; the match to TRBD2 covers 14 bases. The CDR3 covers 15 residues. V lost 5 bases, J lost 7 bases, and 7 bases stayed unmatched. CDR3 protein: CASSPGTSGSWEQYF. The DNA for the CDR3 is TGTGCCAGCAGTCCAGGGACTAGCGGGAGTTGGGAGCAGTACTTC.

The rearrangement uses TRBV6-5 and TRBJ1-4; D possibly corresponds to TRBD1 (5 bases). The CDR3 is made up of 12 amino acids. From germline, CDR1 is MNHEY and CDR2 SVGAGI. Trimming cost V 10 bases and J 7 bases, with 13 bases left between them. CDR3 sequence reads: CATSGGSEKLFF. The CDR3 DNA sequence: TGTGCCACCTCTGGGGGGTCTGAAAAACTGTTTTTT.

The rearrangement uses TRBV18 and TRBJ2-5; 7 bases agree with TRBD2. This CDR3 is 15 amino acids long. V shed 1 base, J shed 2 bases, and the junction held 4 bases outside the gene matches. CDR1 KGHSH and CDR2 LQKENI come from the germline V gene. The CDR3 DNA follows: TGTGCCAGCTCACCACTGGGCGGGGGACAAGAGACCCAGTACTTC. This encodes CASSPLGGGQETQYF. The full variable domain, rest sourced from reference TRBV18 and TRBJ2-5, is NAGVMQNPRHLVRRRGQEARLRCSPMKGHSHVYWYRQLPEEGLKFMVYLQKENIIDESGMPKERFSAEFPKEGPSILRIQQVVRGDSAAYFCASSPLGGGQETQYFGPGTRLLVL.

This clonotype was observed a handful of times. The chain recombines TRBV12-5 with TRBJ2-5; D is possibly TRBD1 (5 bases). CDR1 is LGHNT, CDR2 FRNRAP, per germline. The V end was cut by 5 bases, the J end by 1 base, with 11 bases between. The CDR3 is 14 residues long. The CDR3 region has the DNA TGTGCTAGTGGTGGCGACAGTATCCAAGAGACCCAGTACTTC. Its protein is CASGGDSIQETQYF.

There are a few counts of this clonotype. The CDR3 bases are TGCGCCAGCAGCCAGGTGCCACCGGGGAATGAGCAGTTCTTC. It codes for CASSQVPPGNEQFF. The chain links TRBV4-1 to TRBJ2-1; a weak D match, TRBD2 (5 bases). The germline V gene has CDR1 MGHRA and CDR2 YSYEKL. The CDR3 consists of 14 residues. V lost 3 bases and J lost 7, with 13 bases in between.